This T cell receptor beta chain emerged from a study of blood T cell repertoires in COVID-19. Study overall: PBMCs, B-cell-depleted T cells, or T cells were the source of the cDNA or gDNA that made up the material.

CDR3 length: 14 amino acids. Germline CDR1 is MNHNY and CDR2 is SVGAGI (reference sequence). V was cut by 6 bases and J by 8 bases, with 19 bases left in between. The assay was immunoSEQ multiplex PCR, and TCRdb's table has in-frame clones only and misses some. Of about 370,000 clones detected, roughly nine tenths appear once; the ten largest clones hold over 0.7%. The sample consisted of PBMCs or T cells enriched from blood (not recorded which). This chain connects TRBV6-6 to TRBJ1-2, with a tentative D call TRBD1 (5 bases). The receptor comes from a woman in her forties who had been exposed to COVID-19. The CDR3 DNA sequence: TGTGCCAGCAGCTCCGCTCAGGGTACTTTGGGCTACACCTTC. Protein sequence: CASSSAQGTLGYTF.